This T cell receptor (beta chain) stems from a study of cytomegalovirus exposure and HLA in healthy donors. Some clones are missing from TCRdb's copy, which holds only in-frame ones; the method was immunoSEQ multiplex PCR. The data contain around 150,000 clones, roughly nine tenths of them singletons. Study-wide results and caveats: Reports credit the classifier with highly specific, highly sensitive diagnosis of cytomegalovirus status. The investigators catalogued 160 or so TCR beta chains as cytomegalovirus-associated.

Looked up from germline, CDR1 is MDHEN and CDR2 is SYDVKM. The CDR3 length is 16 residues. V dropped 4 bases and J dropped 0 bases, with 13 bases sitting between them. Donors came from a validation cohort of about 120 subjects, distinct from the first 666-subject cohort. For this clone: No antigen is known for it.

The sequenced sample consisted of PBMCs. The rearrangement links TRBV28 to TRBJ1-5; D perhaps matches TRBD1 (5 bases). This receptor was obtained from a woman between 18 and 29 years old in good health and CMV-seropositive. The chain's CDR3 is CASSSRQLYSNQPQHF. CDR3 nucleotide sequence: TGTGCCAGCAGTTCTAGACAGCTATATAGCAATCAGCCCCAGCATTTT.